The 20 T cell receptor beta chains listed next were all sequenced from one sample in a study of OX40 agonist ivuxolimab in advanced cancers. The method was the immunoSEQ multiplex PCR assay. The table comes from immuneACCESS by way of TCRdb, which keeps in-frame sequences with V and J called. Part of the clones is missing from these tables; in studies checked, under half for an unresolved V gene and the rest for unknown reasons. This sample holds more than 50,000 clones; nearly 90% were observed only once. The ten biggest clones cover less than 0.45% of the sample. The sample here was CD4+ or CD8+ T cells sorted from blood, taken in a trial of the OX40 agonist ivuxolimab. These receptors came from an adult with an advanced solid tumor such as melanoma, head and neck, liver or kidney cancer.

V is TRBV10-2 and J is TRBJ1-2; 7 nucleotides align to TRBD1. Germline V gene sequence: CDR1 WSHSY, CDR2 SAAADI. The CDR3 contains 14 residues. The J segment lost 8 bases and the V segment lost 0 bases, leaving 6 bases of the junction unmatched. CDR3 DNA: TGCGCCAGCAGTGAGTCGATAGGGGGCAACGGCTACACCTTC. Its protein is CASSESIGGNGYTF.

V usage is TRBV11-2 and J usage is TRBJ1-6; 8 positions match TRBD1. Trimming removed 6 bases from V and 1 base from J; junction bases left unmatched: 8. Germline V gene lookup returns CDR1 SGHAT and CDR2 FQNNGV. The CDR3 contains 17 residues. CDR3 in DNA: TGTGCCAGCAGAGGCCCCAGGGGGCTGTCCTATAATTCACCCCTCCACTTT. Translating gives CASRGPRGLSYNSPLHF. Variable domain in full (rest from reference TRBV11-2 and TRBJ1-6): EAGVAQSPRYKIIEKRQSVAFWCNPISGHATLYWYQQILGQGPKLLIQFQNNGVVDDSQLPKDRFSAERLKGVDSTLKIQPAKLEDSAVYLCASRGPRGLSYNSPLHFGNGTRLTVT.

The V gene is TRBV9, the J gene TRBJ2-5; 9 nucleotides align to TRBD2. V was clipped by 0 bases and J by 10 bases; unmatched bases: 4. Germline V lookup: CDR1 SGDLS, CDR2 YYNGEE. The CDR3 spans 13 residues. In DNA, the CDR3 is TGTGCCAGCAGCGTAGCTGAGCGGGGGGTCCAGTACTTC. Its translation: CASSVAERGVQYF. The variable domain in full, completed from reference TRBV9 and TRBJ2-5, reads DSGVTQTPKHLITATGQRVTLRCSPRSGDLSVYWYQQSLDQGLQFLIQYYNGEERAKGNILERFSAQQFPDLHSELNLSSLELGDSALYFCASSVAERGVQYFGPGTRLLVL.

This clone appeared a single time. The chain has TRBV7-3 and TRBJ2-3; D is tentatively TRBD1 or TRBD2 (5 bases each). Germline loops: CDR1 SGHTA, CDR2 FQGTGA. The CDR3 loop spans 15 amino acids. Trimming cost V 5 bases and J 3 bases, with 15 bases left between them. The chain's CDR3 is CASSPGRWRTDTQYF. The CDR3 nucleotides are TGTGCCAGCAGCCCGGGGCGGTGGAGGACAGATACGCAGTATTTT.

This chain joins TRBV5-1 and TRBJ2-7; no firm D call. The V end was cut by 4 bases, the J end by 11 bases, with 16 bases between. Germline loops: CDR1 SGHRS, CDR2 YFSETQ. The CDR3 length is 12 residues. The chain's CDR3 is CASSLGTLPEYF. CDR3 coding DNA: TGCGCCAGCAGCCTAGGTACCCTTCCAGAGTACTTC.

The chain joins TRBV6-1 to TRBJ2-1; D tentatively fits TRBD1 or TRBD2 (7 bases each). Germline CDR1 MNHNS, CDR2 SASEGT. There are 16 residues in the CDR3. Trimming removed 4 bases from V and 8 bases from J, with 21 bases in between. This CDR3 reads CASSGWTPGGRDEQFF. For the CDR3, the DNA is TGTGCCAGCAGTGGCTGGACTCCAGGGGGGAGGGATGAGCAGTTCTTC.

The chain links TRBV7-2 to TRBJ2-7; D ambiguous. The CDR3 extends over 14 amino acids. Germline V CDR1 and CDR2: SGHTA, FQGNSA. With 5 bases removed from V and 3 bases from J, the gap between germline ends came to 14 bases. The CDR3 DNA reads TGTGCCAGCAGCCACTCACCCGGCTACTACGAGCAGTACTTC. Translating gives CASSHSPGYYEQYF.

The gene calls are TRBV6-5 and TRBJ1-3; weak D call: TRBD1 (5 bases). With 2 bases removed from V and 0 bases from J, the gap between germline ends came to 11 bases. Germline CDR1 is MNHEY and CDR2 is SVGAGI. The CDR3 length is 16 residues. The CDR3 coding sequence is TGTGCCAGCAGTTACCTCGGGGGAGGCTCTGGAAACACCATATATTTT. Amino acids: CASSYLGGGSGNTIYF.

The CDR3: CASSEKQSNTEAFF. Here the CDR3 DNA reads TGTGCCAGCAGTGAAAAGCAGTCGAACACTGAAGCTTTCTTT. The chain joins TRBV6-1 to TRBJ1-1; D remains unclear. The V end lost 2 bases, the J end lost 1 base, and 8 bases lay between the germline ends. CDR1 and CDR2 from the germline V gene are MNHNS and SASEGT. This CDR3 spans 14 amino acids.

The J gene is TRBJ2-3, the V gene TRBV5-1; D is possibly TRBD2 (6 bases). V was cut by 2 bases and J by 0 bases, with 16 bases left in between. The CDR3 contains 17 residues. Germline assignment: CDR1 SGHRS and CDR2 YFSETQ. The CDR3 sequence is CASSFGGGTSSTDTQYF. DNA for the CDR3: TGCGCCAGCAGCTTTGGTGGGGGGACCTCTAGCACAGATACGCAGTATTTT.

This CDR3 is CASSPRDRDEQFF. DNA of the CDR3: TGTGCCAGCTCACCTCGGGACAGGGATGAGCAGTTCTTC. The chain links TRBV18 to TRBJ2-1; 9 positions match TRBD1. Germline V CDR1 and CDR2: KGHSH, LQKENI. The CDR3 has 13 residues. Trimming cost V 3 bases and J 8 bases; bases outside gene matches: 2.

This chain uses TRBV5-4 with TRBJ1-3; possible D gene TRBD1, 5 bases. Trimming pared 0 bases from V and 4 bases from J, leaving 11 bases between. Germline V gene data show CDR1 as SGHNT and CDR2 as YYREEE (reference sequence). The CDR3 runs to 15 residues. CDR3 residues: CASSLGVREGNTIYF. The CDR3 DNA reads TGTGCCAGCAGCTTGGGGGTCAGGGAAGGAAACACCATATATTTT.

With respect to this clone: Other DNA sequences from this sample encode an identical CDR3 as well. The chain is built from TRBV7-6 and TRBJ1-2, with TRBD1 matching over 10 bases. The germline V gene has CDR1 SGHVS and CDR2 FNYEAQ. The V segment lost 1 base and the J segment 3 bases; nucleotides outside the gene matches: 2. The CDR3 has 15 residues. CDR3 DNA: TGTGCCAGCAGCTTAGGTGGGACAGGGGACTATGGCTACACCTTC. It is translated as CASSLGGTGDYGYTF.

V is TRBV11-3 and J is TRBJ2-7; 9 bases align to TRBD2. CDR1 is SGHNT, CDR2 YENEEA, per germline. Germline trimming cut 3 bases from V and 7 bases from J; bases unmatched to any gene: 7. CDR3 length equals 14 residues. The chain's CDR3 is CASSFIAGGREQYF. The CDR3 DNA reads TGTGCCAGCAGCTTTATCGCGGGGGGGCGAGAGCAGTACTTC.

Only a few counts were recorded for this clone. The chain combines TRBV5-6 with TRBJ2-3; 14 bases match TRBD2. Germline CDR1 and CDR2: SGHDT and YYEEEE. The V and J ends lost 3 bases and 4 bases, in that order; junction bases with no gene match: 4. CDR3 size: 16 residues. The DNA for the CDR3 is TGTGCCAGCAGCTGGGGACTAGCGGGGGTAGCAGATACGCAGTATTTT. Its protein product is CASSWGLAGVADTQYF.

The rearrangement joins TRBV12-2 to TRBJ2-4; the DNA was not used to check the table's D call, TRBD2. TRBV12-2 represents a pseudogene. The CDR3 loop spans 18 amino acids. In DNA, the CDR3 is TGTGCAAGTCGCTCACGGGCGCGGGGAGGGTCAGCCAAAAACATTCAGTACTTC. This encodes CASRSRARGGSAKNIQYF.

J is TRBJ2-4 and V is TRBV5-4, with 11 bases identical to TRBD2. J was trimmed by 6 bases and V by 4 bases; bases with no gene match: 9. The CDR3 is 16 residues long. Germline lookup yields CDR1 SGHNT and CDR2 YYREEE (reference sequence). The CDR3 DNA follows: TGTGCCAGCAGCCTCCAGGGTAGCGGGGGGGCAAACATTCAGTACTTC. Its protein product is CASSLQGSGGANIQYF.

This clone came up once. CDR3 coding DNA: TGTGCCAGCAGTCCCCCTAGCGGTCAGCAGTTCTTC. This gives the protein CASSPPSGQQFF. This rearrangement joins TRBV6-5 to TRBJ2-1; 7 bases line up with TRBD2. Per germline, CDR1 MNHEY and CDR2 SVGAGI. The V and J ends lost 5 bases and 11 bases, in that order; junction bases with no gene match: 6. There are 12 residues in the CDR3.

The chain employs TRBV5-1 and TRBJ2-7; 9 bases agree with TRBD2. The CDR3 length is 14 residues. The V gene end was trimmed by 2 bases and the J gene end by 7 bases; junction bases not matched to a gene: 7. Germline V gene data show CDR1 as SGHRS and CDR2 as YFSETQ. The chain's CDR3 is CASSFAGGPGEQYF. The CDR3 DNA follows: TGCGCCAGCAGCTTCGCGGGGGGGCCGGGGGAGCAGTACTTC.

This clone was counted only a few times. The CDR3 DNA sequence: TGTGCCAGCACGCCGGGACAGGGTCTCCACGAGCAGTACTTC. Translating gives CASTPGQGLHEQYF. The chain combines TRBV6-5 with TRBJ2-7; 9 bases line up with TRBD1. Germline loops: CDR1 MNHEY, CDR2 SVGAGI. The CDR3 length is 14 residues. V trimming: 7 bases; J trimming: 5 bases; junction bases outside the gene matches: 9.